This passage covers 20 T cell receptor beta chains from one sample sequenced in a study of blood T cell repertoires in COVID-19. The data were produced by immunoSEQ multiplex PCR, yet TCRdb's version contains in-frame clones alone and is incomplete. Of around 190,000 clones in the sample, roughly nine tenths were seen once. The material sequenced was peripheral blood. These receptors came from a man aged 25-40 years with acute or convalescent COVID-19.

This rearrangement joins TRBV20-1 to TRBJ1-5, with D tentatively TRBD1 (5 bases). The ends were cut back, 3 bases at V and 6 bases at J, with 12 bases in the middle. There are 13 residues in the CDR3. CDR1 and CDR2 (germline): DFQATT, SNEGSKA (reference sequence). This CDR3 is CSASIRGGQPQHF. The CDR3, as DNA: TGCAGTGCTAGTATCCGGGGGGGTCAGCCCCAGCATTTT.

J is TRBJ2-1 and V is TRBV27; D is unresolved. V was shortened by 11 bases and J by 5 bases, with 7 bases between the two germline ends. This CDR3 region has 10 residues. From germline, CDR1 is MNHEY and CDR2 SMNVEV (reference sequence). In DNA, the CDR3 is TGTGCCGGAGAACACAATGAGCAGTTCTTC. Its translation: CAGEHNEQFF.

J is TRBJ2-7 and V is TRBV5-5, with TRBD1 identical over 11 bases. V gave up 4 bases and J gave up 6 bases; unmatched junction bases: 6. The length of the CDR3 is 14 residues. Germline assignment: CDR1 SGHKS and CDR2 YYEKEE (reference sequence). The CDR3 nucleotides are TGTGCCAGCAGCGCCCGGGACAGGGGGACCGAGCAGTACTTC. Encoded protein: CASSARDRGTEQYF.

J is TRBJ2-7 and V is TRBV28, with 9 nucleotides matching TRBD1. The trim removed 6 bases at V and 4 bases at J, leaving 10 bases unmatched. CDR3 length: 15 residues. The germline gives CDR1 MDHEN, CDR2 SYDVKM. This CDR3 is CASSYDPGTGYEQYF. CDR3 nucleotides: TGTGCCAGCAGCTATGACCCCGGGACAGGGTACGAGCAGTACTTC.

The V and J genes are TRBV10-2 and TRBJ2-2, with D possibly TRBD2 on 5 matching bases. CDR3 size: 12 residues. V was pared by 10 bases and J by 7 bases, with 13 bases between. Germline lookup yields CDR1 WSHSY and CDR2 SAAADI. The CDR3 DNA reads as TGCGCCACATCCTCCAGCGGCGGGGAGCTGTTTTTT. This codes for CATSSSGGELFF.

In this sample, this clone turned up once. This specimen includes other DNA sequences encoding the same CDR3. The V call is TRBV28, the J call TRBJ1-2; 10 nucleotides agree with TRBD1. The CDR3 covers 12 residues. CDR1 MDHEN and CDR2 SYDVKM come from the germline V gene. V gave up 6 bases and J gave up 5 bases; unmatched junction bases: 0. CDR3 amino acids: CASRGQGYGYTF. As DNA, the CDR3 is TGTGCCAGCAGGGGACAGGGGTATGGCTACACCTTC.

This chain links TRBV10-3 with TRBJ2-1, with D possibly TRBD1 on 6 matching bases. This CDR3 has 18 residues. Trimming took 0 bases from V and 4 from J, leaving 19 bases between them. In germline, CDR1 is ENHRY, CDR2 SYGVKD. CDR3 amino acids: CAISESPQQGISYNEQFF. CDR3 sequence (DNA): TGTGCCATCAGTGAGTCCCCCCAACAGGGTATCTCGTACAATGAGCAGTTCTTC.

The V and J genes are TRBV5-6 and TRBJ2-5; 9 bases fit TRBD2. Germline V lookup: CDR1 SGHDT, CDR2 YYEEEE. With 0 bases clipped from V and 4 bases from J, the junction kept 10 bases outside the gene matches. The CDR3 loop spans 17 amino acids. Here the CDR3 DNA reads TGTGCCAGCAGCTTGGCCCGGCTAGCGGGGTTTCGAGAGACCCAGTACTTC. Protein: CASSLARLAGFRETQYF.

This chain joins TRBV7-5 and TRBJ1-5. TRBV7-5 represents a pseudogene. This CDR3 has 14 residues. The chain's CDR3 is CARSLAWRDRSQHF. The DNA of the CDR3 is TGTGCCAGAAGCCTCGCCTGGAGGGATAGGTCCCAGCATTTT.

A few counts support this clone. The CDR3, as DNA: TGTGCCAGCAGCTTAATGACACCGCCCTATGGCTACACCTTC. Translation: CASSLMTPPYGYTF. This sequence joins TRBV5-6 and TRBJ1-2; D unresolved. Trimming stripped 2 bases from V and 4 bases from J, with 12 bases between. The germline CDR1 and CDR2 sequences are SGHDT and YYEEEE. This CDR3 is 14 amino acids long.

The CDR3 here is CASSLDRGTGDGYTF. Here the CDR3 DNA reads TGTGCCAGCAGCTTAGATCGTGGGACAGGGGATGGCTACACCTTC. V and J are TRBV11-2 and TRBJ1-2; TRBD1 agrees at 10 bases. The CDR3 is made up of 15 amino acids. Germline V gives CDR1 SGHAT, CDR2 FQNNGV. V gave up 0 bases and J gave up 6 bases; unmatched junction bases: 4.

The chain uses TRBV28 and TRBJ2-3; TRBD2 is a possible D gene (6 bases). Germline lookup yields CDR1 MDHEN and CDR2 SYDVKM. The CDR3 consists of 15 residues. The V gene lost 5 bases and the J gene lost 0 bases, with 12 bases spanning the gap. CDR3 DNA: TGTGCCAGCAGTCCCAGGCGGGGCAGCACAGATACGCAGTATTTT. Its translation is CASSPRRGSTDTQYF.

This chain joins TRBV6-2 or TRBV6-3 and TRBJ2-5; 7 positions match TRBD1. Trimming removed 6 bases from V and 3 bases from J; junction bases left unmatched: 7. Germline CDR1 is MNHEY and CDR2 is SVGEGT. The CDR3 loop spans 14 amino acids. For the CDR3, the DNA is TGTGCCAGCAGCACAAGACAGGGCAAAGAGACCCAGTACTTC. As protein: CASSTRQGKETQYF.

The CDR3 protein is CSARPGTRDSEAFF. The CDR3, as DNA: TGCAGCGCAAGGCCCGGGACGAGGGACTCTGAAGCTTTCTTT. The chain joins TRBV29-1 to TRBJ1-1; TRBD1 might be the D (5 bases). Trimming removed 7 bases at V and 6 bases at J, with 21 bases between. The CDR3 is 14 residues long. Germline V lookup: CDR1 SQVTM, CDR2 ANQGSEA.

CDR3 nucleotides: TGTGCCAGCGCCTTGGACAGGACCTACGAGCAGTACTTC. This encodes CASALDRTYEQYF. This chain connects TRBV6-6 to TRBJ2-7, with 7 bases identical to TRBD1. Germline CDR1 and CDR2: MNHNY and SVGAGI (reference sequence). V shed 8 bases, J shed 2 bases, and the junction held 6 bases outside the gene matches. This CDR3 has 13 amino acids.

V is TRBV28 and J is TRBJ2-2; D perhaps matches TRBD2 (5 bases). The CDR3 extends over 15 amino acids. Germline CDR1 MDHEN, CDR2 SYDVKM. Trimming shortened V by 5 bases and J by 5 bases, and 15 bases separated the two germline ends. The CDR3 spells CASSRLNTGTGELFF. CDR3 bases: TGTGCCAGCAGTCGACTTAACACGGGGACCGGGGAGCTGTTTTTT.

The chain carries TRBV5-4 and TRBJ2-5; 9 positions agree with TRBD2. The CDR3 consists of 16 residues. Trimming cost V 0 bases and J 3 bases; bases outside gene matches: 6. Per the germline V gene, CDR1 is SGHNT and CDR2 is YYREEE (reference sequence). CDR3 sequence: CASSLENAGGKETQYF. The CDR3 DNA reads as TGTGCCAGCAGCTTGGAAAATGCGGGAGGGAAAGAGACCCAGTACTTC.

This chain uses TRBV7-9 with TRBJ1-6; the match to TRBD1 covers 8 bases. The CDR3 sequence is 16 residues long. J lost 3 bases, V lost 4 bases, and 5 bases had no gene match. Germline V gene sequence: CDR1 SEHNR, CDR2 FQNEAQ (reference sequence). The CDR3: CASSSTGGLYNSPLHF. The CDR3 coding sequence is TGTGCCAGCAGCTCAACAGGGGGACTCTATAATTCACCCCTCCACTTT. The full variable domain, in which reference TRBV7-9 and TRBJ1-6 provide the parts outside the CDR3, is DTGVSQNPRHKITKRGQNVTFRCDPISEHNRLYWYRQTLGQGPEFLTYFQNEAQLEKSRLLSDRFSAERPKGSFSTLEIQRTEQGDSAMYLCASSSTGGLYNSPLHFGNGTRLTVT.

V gene TRBV19 combines with J gene TRBJ2-2; no clear D gene. The CDR3 is 15 residues long. Trimming pared 1 base from V and 1 base from J, leaving 7 bases between. Germline-derived CDR1 and CDR2 are LNHDA and SQIVND (reference sequence). The CDR3 coding sequence is TGTGCCAGTAGTATAGGACTCGTGAACACCGGGGAGCTGTTTTTT. Protein sequence: CASSIGLVNTGELFF.

This clone turned up a few times. This chain links TRBV7-2 with TRBJ2-7, with 8 nucleotides matching TRBD1. The CDR3 is 13 amino acids. The V gene end was trimmed by 7 bases and the J gene end by 5 bases; junction bases not matched to a gene: 7. Germline V CDR1 and CDR2: SGHTA, FQGNSA. The CDR3 sequence is CASTSPDRDEQYF. DNA of the CDR3: TGTGCCAGCACCTCGCCGGACAGGGACGAGCAGTACTTC. Together with reference TRBV7-2 and TRBJ2-7, the CDR3 gives the full variable domain: GAGVSQSPSNKVTEKGKDVELRCDPISGHTALYWYRQSLGQGLEFLIYFQGNSAPDKSGLPSDRFSAERTGGSVSTLTIQRTQQEDSAVYLCASTSPDRDEQYFGPGTRLTVT.